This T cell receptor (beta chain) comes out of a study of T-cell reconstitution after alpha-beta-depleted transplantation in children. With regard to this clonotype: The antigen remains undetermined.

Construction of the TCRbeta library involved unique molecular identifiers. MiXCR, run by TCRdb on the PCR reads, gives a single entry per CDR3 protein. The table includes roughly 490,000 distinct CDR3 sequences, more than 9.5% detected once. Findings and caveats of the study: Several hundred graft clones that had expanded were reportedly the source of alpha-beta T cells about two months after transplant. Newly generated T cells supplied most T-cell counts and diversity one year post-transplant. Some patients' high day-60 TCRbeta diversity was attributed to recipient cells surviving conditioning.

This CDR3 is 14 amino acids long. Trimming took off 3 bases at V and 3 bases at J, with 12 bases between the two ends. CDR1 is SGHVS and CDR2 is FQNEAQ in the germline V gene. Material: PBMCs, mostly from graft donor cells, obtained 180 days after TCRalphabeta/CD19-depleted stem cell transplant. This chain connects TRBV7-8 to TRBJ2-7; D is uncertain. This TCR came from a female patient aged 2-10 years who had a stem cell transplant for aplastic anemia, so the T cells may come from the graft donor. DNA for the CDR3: TGTGCCAGCAGCTTGGCAGGCAAGAACTACGAGCAGTACTTC. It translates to CASSLAGKNYEQYF.